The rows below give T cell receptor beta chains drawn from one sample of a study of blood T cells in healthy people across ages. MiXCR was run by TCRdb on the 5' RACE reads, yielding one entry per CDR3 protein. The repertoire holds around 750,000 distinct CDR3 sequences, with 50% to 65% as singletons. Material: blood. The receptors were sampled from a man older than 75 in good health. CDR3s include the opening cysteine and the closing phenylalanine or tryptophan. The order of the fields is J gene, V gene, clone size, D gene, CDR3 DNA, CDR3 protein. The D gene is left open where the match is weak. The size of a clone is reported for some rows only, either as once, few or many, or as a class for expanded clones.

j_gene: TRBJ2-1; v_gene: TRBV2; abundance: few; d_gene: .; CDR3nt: TGTGCCAGCACTCGCGTCCGTGAGCAGTTCTTC; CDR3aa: CASTRVREQFF
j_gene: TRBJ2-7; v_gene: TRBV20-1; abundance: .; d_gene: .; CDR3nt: TGCAGTGCTAGAGATAGCAGAGGGATGAGCTCCTACGAGCAGTACTTC; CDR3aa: CSARDSRGMSSYEQYF
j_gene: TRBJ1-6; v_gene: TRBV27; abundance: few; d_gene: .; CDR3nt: TGTGCCAGCAGTTTATCCACGGGAGGTAATTCACCCCTCCACTTT; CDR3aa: CASSLSTGGNSPLHF
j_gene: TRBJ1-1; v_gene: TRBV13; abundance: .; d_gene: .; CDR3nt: TGTGCCAGCAGCGCCCGAGTCGGTGCGATTGGGACTGAAGCTTTCTTT; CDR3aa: CASSARVGAIGTEAFF
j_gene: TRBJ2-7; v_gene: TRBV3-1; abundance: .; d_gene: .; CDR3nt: TGTGCCAGCAGCCAAGAGTACCCAGCGGTCCGCTCCTACGAGCAGTACTTC; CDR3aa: CASSQEYPAVRSYEQYF
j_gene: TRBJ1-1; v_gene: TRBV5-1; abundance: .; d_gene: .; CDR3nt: TGCACCAGCAGCCTGACTGGAACGGCGGAAGCTTTCTTT; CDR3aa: CTSSLTGTAEAFF
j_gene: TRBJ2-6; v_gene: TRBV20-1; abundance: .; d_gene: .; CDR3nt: TGCAGTGCTCCATCCCACTCAGTGGCCAACGTCCTGACTTTC; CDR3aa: CSAPSHSVANVLTF
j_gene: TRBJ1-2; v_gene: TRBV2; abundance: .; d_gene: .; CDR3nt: TGTGCCAGCCCGACAGAGAACTATGGCTACACCTTC; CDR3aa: CASPTENYGYTF
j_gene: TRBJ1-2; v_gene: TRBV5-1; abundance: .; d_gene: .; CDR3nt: TGCGCCAGTAGCTTGGGAGGAACCGGCTCCGGCTATGGCTACACCTTC; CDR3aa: CASSLGGTGSGYGYTF
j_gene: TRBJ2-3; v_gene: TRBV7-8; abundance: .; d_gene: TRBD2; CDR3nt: TGTGCCAGCAGCCCCCAACGGGAGGGGTACACAGATACGCAGTATTTT; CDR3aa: CASSPQREGYTDTQYF
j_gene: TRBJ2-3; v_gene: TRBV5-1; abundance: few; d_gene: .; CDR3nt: TGCGCCAGCAGCTACAATAGTGGGACGGGCACAGATACGCAGTATTTT; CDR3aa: CASSYNSGTGTDTQYF
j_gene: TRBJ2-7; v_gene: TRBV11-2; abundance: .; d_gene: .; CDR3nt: TGTGCCAGCAGCCCCGTCCCGGGAAGTTCCTACAATGAGCAGTACTTC; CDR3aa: CASSPVPGSSYNEQYF
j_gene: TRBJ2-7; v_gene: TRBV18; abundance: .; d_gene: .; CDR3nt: TGTGCCAGCTCCCAAAACCGTAGGAACGAGCAGTACTTC; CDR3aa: CASSQNRRNEQYF
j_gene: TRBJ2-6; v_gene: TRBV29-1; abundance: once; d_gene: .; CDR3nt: TGCAGCGTTGAAGATTCGGGGACTTCTGGGGCCAACGTCCTGACTTTC; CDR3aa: CSVEDSGTSGANVLTF
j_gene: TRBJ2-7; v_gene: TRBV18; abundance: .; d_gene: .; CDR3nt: TGTGCCAGCTCACCATTGCCCCGCTCCTACGAGCAGTACTTC; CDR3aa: CASSPLPRSYEQYF
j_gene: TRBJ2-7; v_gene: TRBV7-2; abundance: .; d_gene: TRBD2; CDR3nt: TGTGCCAGCAGCTTAGCGTGGGCTAGCGGAGGCGAGCAGTACTTC; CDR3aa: CASSLAWASGGEQYF
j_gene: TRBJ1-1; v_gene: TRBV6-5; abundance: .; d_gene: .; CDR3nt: TGTGCCAGCAGTTACTCGACTATAAGGGATGAGGCTGAAGCTTTCTTT; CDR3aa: CASSYSTIRDEAEAFF
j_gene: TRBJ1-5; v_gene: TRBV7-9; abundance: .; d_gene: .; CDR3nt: TGTGCCAGCAGCCCCCCGGGAACCATCGGGAATCAGCCCCAGCATTTT; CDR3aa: CASSPPGTIGNQPQHF
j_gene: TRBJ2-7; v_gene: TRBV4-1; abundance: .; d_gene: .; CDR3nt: TGCGCCAGCAGCCATCCCAGCGGGCTAGCGACCTACGAGCAGTACTTC; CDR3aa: CASSHPSGLATYEQYF
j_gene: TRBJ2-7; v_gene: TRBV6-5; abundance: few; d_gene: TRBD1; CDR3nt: TGTGCCAGCAGTTACACGAACAGGGGTCGAACCCACTACGAGCAGTACTTC; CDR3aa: CASSYTNRGRTHYEQYF
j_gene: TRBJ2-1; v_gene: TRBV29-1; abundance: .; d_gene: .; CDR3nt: TGCAGCGTCCGCACAGGATTTGGTGAGCAGTTCTTC; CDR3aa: CSVRTGFGEQFF
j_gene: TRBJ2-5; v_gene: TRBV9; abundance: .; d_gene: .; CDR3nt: TGTGCCAGCAGCGCCCGGGCCAGGGAGACCCAGTACTTC; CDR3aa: CASSARARETQYF
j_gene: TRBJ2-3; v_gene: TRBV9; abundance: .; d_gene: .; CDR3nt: TGTGCCAGCAACCCTACGGGGGCTGCGGATACGCAGTATTTT; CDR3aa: CASNPTGAADTQYF
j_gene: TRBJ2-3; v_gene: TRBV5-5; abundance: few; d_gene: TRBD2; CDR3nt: TGTGCCAGCAGCTGGGGCCTAGCGGGGTACACAGATACGCAGTATTTT; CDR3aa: CASSWGLAGYTDTQYF
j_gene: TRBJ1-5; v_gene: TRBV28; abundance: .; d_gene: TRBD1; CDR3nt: TGTGCCAGCAGTTCTCCGGGACAGGGTTGGAAGCCCCAGCATTTT; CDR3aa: CASSSPGQGWKPQHF
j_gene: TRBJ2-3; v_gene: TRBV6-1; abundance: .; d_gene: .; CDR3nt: TGTGCCAGTGCTCCGGTCGGCACAGATACGCAGTATTTT; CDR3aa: CASAPVGTDTQYF
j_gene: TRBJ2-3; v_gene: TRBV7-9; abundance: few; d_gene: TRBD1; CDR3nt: TGTGCCAGCAGCTCGTGGGACAGGCCCTACACAGATACGCAGTATTTT; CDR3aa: CASSSWDRPYTDTQYF
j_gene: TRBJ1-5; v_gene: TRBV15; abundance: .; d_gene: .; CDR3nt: TGTGCCACCAGCGAACGTAATGGGCCCCAGCATTTT; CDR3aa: CATSERNGPQHF
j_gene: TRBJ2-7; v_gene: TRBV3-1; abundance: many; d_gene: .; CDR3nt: TGTGCCAGCAGCCGCTCCTACGAGCAGTACTTC; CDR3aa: CASSRSYEQYF
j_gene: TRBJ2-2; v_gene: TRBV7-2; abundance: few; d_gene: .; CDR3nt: TGTGCCAGCAGCTTAGCCAGGTCCAGAAAGAACACCGGGGAGCTGTTTTTT; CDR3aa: CASSLARSRKNTGELFF
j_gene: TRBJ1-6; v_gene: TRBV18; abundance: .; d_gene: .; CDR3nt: TGTGCCAGCTCACCTATCCCGGATTCACCCCTCCACTTT; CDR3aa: CASSPIPDSPLHF
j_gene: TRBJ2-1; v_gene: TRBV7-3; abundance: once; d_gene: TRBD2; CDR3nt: TGTGCCAGCAGCTTAAAGACTAGCGGGAGCACTGAGCAGTTCTTC; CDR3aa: CASSLKTSGSTEQFF
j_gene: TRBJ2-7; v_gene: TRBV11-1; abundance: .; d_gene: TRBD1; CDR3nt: TGTGCCAGCAGCTACGAGGACAGGGGTTCCCAGTACTTC; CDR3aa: CASSYEDRGSQYF
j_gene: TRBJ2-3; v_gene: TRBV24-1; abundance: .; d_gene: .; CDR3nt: TGTGCCACCAGTGATTTTAACACAGATACGCAGTATTTT; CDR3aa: CATSDFNTDTQYF
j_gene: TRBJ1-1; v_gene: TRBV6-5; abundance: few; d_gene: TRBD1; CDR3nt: TGTGCCAGCAGTGACAGGGAGGGCACTGAAGCTTTCTTT; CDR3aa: CASSDREGTEAFF
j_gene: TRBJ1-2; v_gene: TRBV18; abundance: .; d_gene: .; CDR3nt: TGTGCCAGCTCACCAGGGGCAGTTGTGGATGGCTACACCTTC; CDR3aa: CASSPGAVVDGYTF
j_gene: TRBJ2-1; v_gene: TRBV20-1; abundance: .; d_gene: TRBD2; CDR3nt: TGCAGTGCTAGAGAAGGGTCGGGAGGTCCCTACAATGAGCAGTTCTTC; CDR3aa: CSAREGSGGPYNEQFF
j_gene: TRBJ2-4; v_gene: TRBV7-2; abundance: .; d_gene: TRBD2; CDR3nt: TGTGCCAGCAGCTTAATAAGCGGGAGAGGAGCTAGGGACATTCAGTACTTC; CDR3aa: CASSLISGRGARDIQYF
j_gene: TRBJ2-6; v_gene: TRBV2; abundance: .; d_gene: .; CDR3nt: TGTGCCAGCAGGCCCGATCTCTCTGGGGCCAACGTCCTGACTTTC; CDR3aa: CASRPDLSGANVLTF
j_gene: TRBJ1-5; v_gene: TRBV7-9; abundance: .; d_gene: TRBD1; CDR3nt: TGTGCCAGCAGCTTAGACCAGGGGGTAAATCAGCCCCAGCATTTT; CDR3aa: CASSLDQGVNQPQHF
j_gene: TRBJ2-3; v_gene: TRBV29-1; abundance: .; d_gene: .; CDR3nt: TGCAGCGTTGAGGGTACTAGTCGGGGATACGCGTATTTT; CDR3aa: CSVEGTSRGYAYF
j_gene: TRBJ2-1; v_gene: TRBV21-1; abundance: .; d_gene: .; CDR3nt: TGTGCCAGCAGCGGTCTTAGCGGGAGAGTTGGTGAGCAGTTCTTC; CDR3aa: CASSGLSGRVGEQFF
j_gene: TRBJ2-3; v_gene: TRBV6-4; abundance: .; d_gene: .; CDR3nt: TGTGCCAGCAGTGACTCTGTCGGGAGCACAGATACGCAGTATTTT; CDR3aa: CASSDSVGSTDTQYF
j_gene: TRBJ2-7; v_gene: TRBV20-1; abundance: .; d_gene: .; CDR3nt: TGCAGTGCTAGATCAGGACAGGAGGGGAGTGAGCAGTACTTC; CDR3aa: CSARSGQEGSEQYF
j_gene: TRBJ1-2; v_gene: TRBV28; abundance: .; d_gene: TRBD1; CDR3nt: TGTGCCAGCGGGGAAGGACAGGGCAGGAGTGGCTACACCTTC; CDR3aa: CASGEGQGRSGYTF
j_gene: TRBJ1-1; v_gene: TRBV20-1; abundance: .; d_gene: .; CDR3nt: TGCAGTGCTAGTTCCGGGGGAGTGAACACTGAAGCTTTCTTT; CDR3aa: CSASSGGVNTEAFF
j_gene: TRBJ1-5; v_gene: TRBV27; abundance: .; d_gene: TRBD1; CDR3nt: TGTGCCAGCAGTTTCCCTAGACAGGGACGGCAGCCCCAGCATTTT; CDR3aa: CASSFPRQGRQPQHF
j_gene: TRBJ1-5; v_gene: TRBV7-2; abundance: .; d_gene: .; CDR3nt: TGTGCCAGCAGCTTAGGCGGGACCGCCACCAATCAGCCCCAGCATTTT; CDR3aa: CASSLGGTATNQPQHF
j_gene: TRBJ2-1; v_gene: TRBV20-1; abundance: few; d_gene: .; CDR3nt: TGCAGTGCTAGAGACCGGAGGGTCCCCTACAATGAGCAGTTCTTC; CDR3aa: CSARDRRVPYNEQFF
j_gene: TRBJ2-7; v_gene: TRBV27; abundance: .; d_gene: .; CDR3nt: TGTGCCAGCAGTTTACTTCGGGGGGCTTCGACCTACGAGCAGTACTTC; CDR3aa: CASSLLRGASTYEQYF
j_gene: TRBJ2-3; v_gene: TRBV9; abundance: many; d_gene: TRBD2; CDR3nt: TGTGCCAGCAGCGTAGGGACTAGCGGGAGAACAGATACGCAGTATTTT; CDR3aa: CASSVGTSGRTDTQYF
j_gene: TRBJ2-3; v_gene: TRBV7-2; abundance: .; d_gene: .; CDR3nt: TGTGCCAGCAGCCTAGGGGTCGGTTGGGAGAGAGACGCGTATTTT; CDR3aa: CASSLGVGWERDAYF
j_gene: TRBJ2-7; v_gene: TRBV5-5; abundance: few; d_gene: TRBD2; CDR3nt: TGTGCCAGCAGCTTGACTAGCGGGGGCGCGTACGAGCAGTACTTC; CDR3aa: CASSLTSGGAYEQYF
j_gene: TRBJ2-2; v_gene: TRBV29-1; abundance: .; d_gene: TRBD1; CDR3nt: TGCAGCGTTGAAACGGGACAGGGTGTGTCCGGGGAGCTGTTTTTT; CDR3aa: CSVETGQGVSGELFF
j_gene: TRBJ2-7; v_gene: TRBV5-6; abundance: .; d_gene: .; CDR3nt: TGTGCCAGCAGCTTACGTCGGACCGAGCAGTACTTC; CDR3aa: CASSLRRTEQYF
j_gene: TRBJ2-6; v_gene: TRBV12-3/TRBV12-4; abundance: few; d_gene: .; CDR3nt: TGTGCCAGCAGCCCCGGGATTTTTGGGGCCAACGTCCTGACTTTC; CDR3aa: CASSPGIFGANVLTF
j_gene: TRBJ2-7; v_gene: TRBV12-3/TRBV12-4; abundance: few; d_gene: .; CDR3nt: TGTGCCAGCAGTTTTACTAGCTACGAGCAGTACTTC; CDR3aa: CASSFTSYEQYF
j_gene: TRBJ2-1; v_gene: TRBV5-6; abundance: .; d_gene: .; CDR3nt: TGTGCCAGCAGCTTGGGGGGCGGTAGGGCTAATGAGCAGTTCTTC; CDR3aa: CASSLGGGRANEQFF
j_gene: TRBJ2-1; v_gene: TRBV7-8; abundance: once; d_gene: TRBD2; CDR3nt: TGTGCCAGCAGCTCCCGCCTTGCGGGGAGGGCCTACAATGAGCAGTTCTTC; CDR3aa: CASSSRLAGRAYNEQFF
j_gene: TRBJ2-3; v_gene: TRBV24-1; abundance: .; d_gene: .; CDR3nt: TGTGCCACCAGTGATTTTCCCATAGGGTCAGATACGCAGTATTTT; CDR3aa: CATSDFPIGSDTQYF